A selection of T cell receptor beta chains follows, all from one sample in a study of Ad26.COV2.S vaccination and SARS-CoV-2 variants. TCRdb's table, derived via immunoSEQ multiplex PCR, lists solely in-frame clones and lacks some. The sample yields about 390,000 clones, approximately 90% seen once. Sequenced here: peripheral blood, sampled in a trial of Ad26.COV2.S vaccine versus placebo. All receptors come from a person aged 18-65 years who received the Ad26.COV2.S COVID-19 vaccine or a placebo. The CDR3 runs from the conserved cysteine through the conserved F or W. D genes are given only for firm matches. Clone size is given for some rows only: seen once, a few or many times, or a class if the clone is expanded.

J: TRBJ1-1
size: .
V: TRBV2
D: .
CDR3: CAGSTVGTEAFF
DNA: TGTGCCGGGTCGACAGTTGGAACTGAAGCTTTCTTT

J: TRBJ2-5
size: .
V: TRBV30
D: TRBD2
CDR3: CAWSAGTTRQETQYF
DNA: TGTGCCTGGAGTGCCGGGACTACCCGCCAAGAGACCCAGTACTTC

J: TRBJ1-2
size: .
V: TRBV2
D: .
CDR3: CASSVVGGYGYTF
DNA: TGTGCCAGCAGTGTGGTGGGTGGGTATGGCTACACCTTC

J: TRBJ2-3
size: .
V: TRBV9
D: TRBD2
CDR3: CASSVVAGGAGDTQYF
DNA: TGTGCCAGCAGCGTAGTTGCCGGGGGGGCCGGGGATACGCAGTATTTT

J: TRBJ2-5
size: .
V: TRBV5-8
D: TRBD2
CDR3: CASSAGLAGAETQYF
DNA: TGTGCCAGCAGCGCGGGACTAGCGGGGGCTGAGACCCAGTACTTC

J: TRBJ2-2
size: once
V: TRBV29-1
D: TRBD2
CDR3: CSALTSSNSGELFF
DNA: TGCAGCGCCCTGACTAGCAGTAACTCCGGGGAGCTGTTTTTT

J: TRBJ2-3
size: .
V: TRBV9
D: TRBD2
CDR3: CASSGQLAGGPVSTDTQYF
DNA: TGTGCCAGCAGCGGACAGCTAGCGGGGGGGCCGGTAAGCACAGATACGCAGTATTTT

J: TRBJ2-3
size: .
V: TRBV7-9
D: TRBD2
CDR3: CASSFFTSGDADTQYF
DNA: TGTGCCAGCAGCTTTTTTACTAGCGGGGACGCAGATACGCAGTATTTT

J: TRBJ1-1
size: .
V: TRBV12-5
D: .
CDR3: CASDRVTNTEAFF
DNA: TGTGCTAGTGACAGGGTTACGAACACTGAAGCTTTCTTT

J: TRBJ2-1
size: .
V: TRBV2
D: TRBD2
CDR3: CASSRLAGYNEQFF
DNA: TGTGCCAGCAGCCGACTAGCGGGGTACAATGAGCAGTTCTTC

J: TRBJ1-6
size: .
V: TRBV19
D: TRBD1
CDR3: CASSMGQGLVSPLHF
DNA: TGTGCCAGTAGTATGGGACAGGGACTGGTTTCACCCCTCCACTTT

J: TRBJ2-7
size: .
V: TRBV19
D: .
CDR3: CATGGNSYEQYF
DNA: TGTGCCACCGGAGGAAACTCCTACGAGCAGTACTTC

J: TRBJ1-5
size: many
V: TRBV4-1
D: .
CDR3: CASSQTIQGTQPQHF
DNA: TGCGCCAGCAGCCAAACTATCCAGGGGACACAGCCCCAGCATTTT

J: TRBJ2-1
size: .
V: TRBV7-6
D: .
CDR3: CASSLGTTPYNEQFF
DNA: TGTGCCAGCAGCTTAGGGACTACCCCCTACAATGAGCAGTTCTTC

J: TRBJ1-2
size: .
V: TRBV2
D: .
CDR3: CATLPDSGDYGYTF
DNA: TGTGCCACCCTCCCGGACTCGGGGGACTATGGCTACACCTTC

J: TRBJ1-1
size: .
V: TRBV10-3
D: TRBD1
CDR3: CAISEGQGDTEAFF
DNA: TGTGCCATCAGTGAAGGACAGGGAGACACTGAAGCTTTCTTT

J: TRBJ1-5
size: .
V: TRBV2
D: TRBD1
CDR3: CASSPAGGRQPQHF
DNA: TGTGCCAGCAGTCCTGCAGGGGGGCGACAGCCCCAGCATTTT

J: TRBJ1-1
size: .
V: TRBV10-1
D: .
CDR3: CASSASDRVGTEAFF
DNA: TGCGCCAGCAGTGCCTCCGACAGAGTTGGGACTGAAGCTTTCTTT

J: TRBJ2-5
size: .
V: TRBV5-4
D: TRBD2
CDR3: CASSSRLAPKRMETQYF
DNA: TGTGCCAGCAGCTCAAGACTAGCTCCTAAGAGGATGGAGACCCAGTACTTC

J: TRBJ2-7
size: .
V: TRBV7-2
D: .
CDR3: CASSFLYEQYF
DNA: TGTGCCAGCAGCTTCCTCTACGAGCAGTACTTC

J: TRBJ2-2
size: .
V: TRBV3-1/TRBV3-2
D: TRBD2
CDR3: CASRIGLAEAGELFF
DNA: TGTGCCAGCAGGATAGGACTAGCTGAAGCCGGGGAGCTGTTTTTT

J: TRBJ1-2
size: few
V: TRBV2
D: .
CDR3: CASRRGVGYTF
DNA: TGTGCCAGCAGGCGGGGGGTTGGCTACACCTTC

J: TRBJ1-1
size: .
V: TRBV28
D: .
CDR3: CASSLRAEAFF
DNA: TGTGCCAGCAGTTTAAGAGCTGAAGCTTTCTTT

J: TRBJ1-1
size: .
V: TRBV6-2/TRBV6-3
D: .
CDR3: CASSYGGRAAEAFF
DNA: TGTGCCAGCAGTTACGGGGGTAGGGCGGCTGAAGCTTTCTTT

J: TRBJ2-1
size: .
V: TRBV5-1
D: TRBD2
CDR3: CASSLVSGSGHNEQFF
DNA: TGCGCCAGCAGCTTAGTTTCGGGTAGCGGGCACAATGAGCAGTTCTTC

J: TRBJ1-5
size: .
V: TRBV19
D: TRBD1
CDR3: CASHWGQGDTYQPQHF
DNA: TGTGCCAGCCATTGGGGCCAGGGGGACACCTATCAGCCCCAGCATTTT

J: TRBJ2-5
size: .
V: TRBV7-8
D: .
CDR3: CASSQKRTQETQYF
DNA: TGTGCCAGCAGCCAAAAGCGAACTCAAGAGACCCAGTACTTC

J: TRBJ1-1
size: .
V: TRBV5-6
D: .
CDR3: CASSLGRAGAFF
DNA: TGTGCCAGCAGCTTGGGCCGTGCGGGAGCTTTCTTT

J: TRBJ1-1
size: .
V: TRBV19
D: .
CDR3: CASSIVAGSTEAFF
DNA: TGTGCCAGTAGTATAGTTGCGGGGTCCACTGAAGCTTTCTTT

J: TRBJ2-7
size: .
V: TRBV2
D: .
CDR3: CASSLGPATEAYEQYF
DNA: TGTGCCAGCAGCCTCGGGCCAGCCACTGAAGCCTACGAGCAGTACTTC

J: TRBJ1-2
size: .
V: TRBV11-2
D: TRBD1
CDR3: CASSLGQRAYTF
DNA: TGTGCCAGCAGCTTGGGACAGAGGGCCTACACCTTC

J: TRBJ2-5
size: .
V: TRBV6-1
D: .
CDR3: CASSEALLEVLETQYF
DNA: TGTGCCAGCAGTGAAGCGCTTCTGGAGGTCTTAGAGACCCAGTACTTC

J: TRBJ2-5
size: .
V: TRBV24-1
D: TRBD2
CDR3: CATSDLDLGGAYETQYF
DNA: TGTGCCACCAGTGATTTGGATCTCGGGGGGGCCTATGAGACCCAGTACTTC

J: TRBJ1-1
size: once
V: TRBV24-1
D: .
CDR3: CATSASGRTEAFF
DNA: TGTGCCACCAGTGCATCAGGGAGGACTGAAGCTTTCTTT

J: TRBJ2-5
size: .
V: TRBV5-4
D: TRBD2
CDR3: CASRLAGEETQYF
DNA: TGTGCCAGCAGACTAGCGGGGGAAGAGACCCAGTACTTC

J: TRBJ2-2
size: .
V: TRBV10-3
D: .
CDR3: CAITGTPAGELFF
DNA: TGTGCCATCACAGGGACTCCTGCCGGGGAGCTGTTTTTT

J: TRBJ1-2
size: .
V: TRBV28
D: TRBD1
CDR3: CASRTTGGGGGYTF
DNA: TGTGCCAGCAGGACGACAGGGGGAGGAGGCGGCTACACCTTC

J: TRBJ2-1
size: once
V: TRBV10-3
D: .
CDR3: CAISSYRTRSYNEQFF
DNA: TGTGCCATCAGTAGTTACAGGACCCGCTCCTACAATGAGCAGTTCTTC

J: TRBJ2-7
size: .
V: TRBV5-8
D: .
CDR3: CATGLEGLAYEQYF
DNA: TGTGCCACCGGATTAGAGGGGCTTGCCTACGAGCAGTACTTC

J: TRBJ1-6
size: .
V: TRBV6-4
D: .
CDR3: CASSDNAPSSYNSPLHF
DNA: TGTGCCAGCAGTGACAATGCACCGAGCTCCTATAATTCACCCCTCCACTTT

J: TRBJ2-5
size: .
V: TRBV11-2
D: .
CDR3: CASSPPAWGETQYF
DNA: TGTGCCAGCAGCCCCCCCGCCTGGGGAGAGACCCAGTACTTC

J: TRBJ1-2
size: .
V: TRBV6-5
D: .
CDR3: CASSSPRGYTF
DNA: TGTGCCAGCAGTTCCCCGCGGGGCTACACCTTC

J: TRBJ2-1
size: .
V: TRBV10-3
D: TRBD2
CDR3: CAISESWGGLVRSYNEQFF
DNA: TGTGCCATCAGTGAGTCGTGGGGGGGACTAGTGAGGTCCTACAATGAGCAGTTCTTC

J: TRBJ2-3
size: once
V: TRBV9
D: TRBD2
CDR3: CASSAEAGGGTDTQYF
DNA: TGTGCCAGCAGCGCTGAAGCGGGGGGGGGCACAGATACGCAGTATTTT

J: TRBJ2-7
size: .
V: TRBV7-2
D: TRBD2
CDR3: CASSLGGLAAYEQYF
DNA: TGTGCCAGCAGCTTAGGAGGACTAGCGGCATACGAGCAGTACTTC

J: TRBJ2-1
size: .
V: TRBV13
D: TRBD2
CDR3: CASSLGLAGASSNEQFF
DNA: TGTGCCAGCAGCTTAGGACTAGCGGGGGCCTCCTCCAATGAGCAGTTCTTC

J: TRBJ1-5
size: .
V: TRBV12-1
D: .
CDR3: CASSLTWGGAQPQHF
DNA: TGTGCCAGCAGCTTGACCTGGGGAGGGGCTCAGCCCCAGCATTTT

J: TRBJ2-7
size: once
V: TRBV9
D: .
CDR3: CASSVSSAGEQYF
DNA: TGTGCCAGCAGCGTAAGCTCCGCGGGCGAGCAGTACTTC

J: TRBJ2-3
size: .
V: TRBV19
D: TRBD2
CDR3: CASKRGASTDTQYF
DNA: TGTGCCAGTAAGCGGGGGGCTAGCACAGATACGCAGTATTTT

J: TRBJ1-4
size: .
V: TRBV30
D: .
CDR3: CAWRGRGGEEKLFF
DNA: TGTGCCTGGAGGGGACGTGGGGGCGAAGAAAAACTGTTTTTT

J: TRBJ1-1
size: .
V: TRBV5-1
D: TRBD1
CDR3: CASSWTGGRTEAFF
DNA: TGCGCCAGCAGCTGGACAGGGGGCCGGACTGAAGCTTTCTTT

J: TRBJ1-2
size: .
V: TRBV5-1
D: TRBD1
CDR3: CASSPGQGTYGYTF
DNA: TGCGCCAGCAGCCCGGGACAGGGTACCTATGGCTACACCTTC

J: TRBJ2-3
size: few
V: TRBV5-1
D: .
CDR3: CASSFLGRGGTDTQYF
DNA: TGCGCCAGCAGCTTCCTCGGCAGGGGAGGCACAGATACGCAGTATTTT

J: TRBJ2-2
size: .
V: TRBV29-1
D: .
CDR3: CSVNTPVTGELFF
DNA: TGCAGCGTTAATACCCCCGTAACCGGGGAGCTGTTTTTT

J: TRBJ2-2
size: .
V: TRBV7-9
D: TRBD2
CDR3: CASTSTTSGGAETGELFF
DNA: TGTGCCAGCACTTCAACGACTAGCGGGGGGGCCGAGACCGGGGAGCTGTTTTTT

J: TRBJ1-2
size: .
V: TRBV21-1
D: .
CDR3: CASSKCEGGSYGYTF
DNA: TGTGCCAGCAGCAAATGTGAGGGGGGGAGCTATGGCTACACCTTC

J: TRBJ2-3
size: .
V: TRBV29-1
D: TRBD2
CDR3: CSVEAGGSTDTQYF
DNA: TGCAGCGTTGAGGCGGGGGGGAGCACAGATACGCAGTATTTT

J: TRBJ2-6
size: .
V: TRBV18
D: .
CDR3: CASSPVTGSGANVLTF
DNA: TGTGCCAGCTCACCTGTCACGGGCTCTGGGGCCAACGTCCTGACTTTC

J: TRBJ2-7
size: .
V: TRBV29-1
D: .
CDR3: CSVEGGNSYEQYF
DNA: TGCAGCGTTGAAGGGGGGAACTCCTACGAGCAGTACTTC

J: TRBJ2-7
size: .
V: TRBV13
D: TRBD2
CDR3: CASSLILAGYEQYF
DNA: TGTGCCAGCAGCTTAATACTAGCGGGCTACGAGCAGTACTTC